These T cell receptor beta chains were read from a single sample in a study of T cell repertoires in cytomegalovirus infection. TCRdb analysed the reads with MiXCR anew, one entry per CDR3 protein. The data show about 530,000 distinct CDR3 sequences, with about 25% seen just once and approximately 13% held by the top ten. Sequenced sample: PBMCs. The source is a human donor in good health (CMV status not recorded). Some clones in this sample may be carry-over from other donors' samples. CDR3s include the opening cysteine and the closing phenylalanine or tryptophan. D genes are given only for firm matches. Expanded clones get a size class; other rows say once, few or many, or leave the size out.

>TRBJ1-1|.|TRBD1|TRBV6-2/TRBV6-3
TGTGCCAGCAGGTCCCCGGGACAGGGGGCTAATGGTGAAGCTTTCTTT
CASRSPGQGANGEAFF
>TRBJ2-1|many|TRBD1|TRBV11-3
TGTGCCAGCAGCCCTACAGGGGGACATGAGCAGTTCTTC
CASSPTGGHEQFF
>TRBJ1-1|.|.|TRBV27
TGTGCCAGCAGTTTCGGTGGCCCGGGGGACACTGAAGCTTTCTTT
CASSFGGPGDTEAFF
>TRBJ2-1|.|TRBD2|TRBV27
TGTGCCAGCAGCCCCCGTTTAGGGACTAGCGTTCACAATGAGCAGTTCTTC
CASSPRLGTSVHNEQFF
>TRBJ1-3|many|.|TRBV7-2
TGTGCCAGCAGCTTAACCAGGGTGAAGGAATCTGGAAACACCATATATTTT
CASSLTRVKESGNTIYF
>TRBJ2-1|.|.|TRBV7-2
TGTGCCAGCAGCTTAAGGGGCAGGGTCACTCACAATGACCAGTTCTTC
CASSLRGRVTHNDQFF
>TRBJ1-2|.|.|TRBV10-3
TGTGCCATCAGCGTCACGGCCAGGGGAGAATATGGCTACACCTTC
CAISVTARGEYGYTF
>TRBJ2-7|.|.|TRBV20-1
TGCAGTGCTAGACCGGAACTCCGACAGCTCCACGAGCAGTACTTC
CSARPELRQLHEQYF
>TRBJ2-1|.|TRBD2|TRBV6-2/TRBV6-3
TGTGCCAGCAGTTACCCGACTAGCGGGAGCCTCACCGTATACAATGAGCAGTTCTTC
CASSYPTSGSLTVYNEQFF
>TRBJ2-7|.|.|TRBV20-1
TGCAGTGCGGCCCGGGGGTTAGCCTACGAGCAGTACTTC
CSAARGLAYEQYF
>TRBJ2-1|many|.|TRBV20-1
TGCAGTGCTAGAGATCTCCGTCGCTCCTACAATGAGCAGTTCTTC
CSARDLRRSYNEQFF
>TRBJ1-5|.|.|TRBV2
TGTGCCAGCAGTGCCGAGTTGAATAGCAATCAGCCCCAGCATTTT
CASSAELNSNQPQHF
>TRBJ2-1|few|TRBD2|TRBV7-9
TGTGCCAGCCTAGCGGGAGCCAATGAGCAGTTCTTC
CASLAGANEQFF
>TRBJ1-5|.|.|TRBV6-2/TRBV6-3
TGTGCCAGCAGTTGGATCACAGGGAATCAGCCCCAGCATTTT
CASSWITGNQPQHF
>TRBJ2-2|once|TRBD1|TRBV30
TGTGCCTGGAGTCCCCGGACAGGGCTTTCAGGGGAGCTGTTTTTT
CAWSPRTGLSGELFF
>TRBJ2-1|.|.|TRBV7-9
TGTGCCAGCAGCCCCATGGAACGGACAAACTACAATGAGCAGTTCTTC
CASSPMERTNYNEQFF
>TRBJ1-1|.|.|TRBV28
TGTGCCATCAAGAAGAACAGGAACACTGAAGCTTTCTTT
CAIKKNRNTEAFF
>TRBJ2-7|.|TRBD1|TRBV19
TGTGCCAGTAGTATAGACAGGGGGTTATCCTACGAGCAGTACTTC
CASSIDRGLSYEQYF
>TRBJ1-2|few|.|TRBV3-1
TGTGCCAGCAGCCAGGCGGCGGGACACATCTATGGCTACACCTTC
CASSQAAGHIYGYTF
>TRBJ2-1|few|.|TRBV11-3
TGTGCCAGCAGCCCCCCTACGGCGGGAAAGCTTTACAATGAGCAGTTCTTC
CASSPPTAGKLYNEQFF
>TRBJ1-6|few|.|TRBV28
TGTGCCGGCTCCCAGGTCAGAGGTTCACCCCTCCACTTT
CAGSQVRGSPLHF
>TRBJ1-4|.|.|TRBV6-1
TGTGCCAGCAGTCCTCTTGGGGGCTATGCAACTAATGAAAAACTGTTTTTT
CASSPLGGYATNEKLFF
>TRBJ1-1|few|.|TRBV6-5
TGTGCCAGCAGTTACCACAGCCTCATGAACACTGAAGCTTTCTTT
CASSYHSLMNTEAFF
>TRBJ2-7|.|TRBD2|TRBV6-1
TGTGCCAGCAGTATGGGGAGGGTTTCCCACGAGCAGTACTTC
CASSMGRVSHEQYF
>TRBJ2-3|.|TRBD2|TRBV19
TGTGCCAGTCACGGACTAGCGGCGAACCCCAGCACAGATACGCAGTATTTT
CASHGLAANPSTDTQYF
>TRBJ1-5|many|.|TRBV6-1
TGTGCCAATTATCAGGGGAGCAATCAGCCCCAGCATTTT
CANYQGSNQPQHF
>TRBJ2-2|.|TRBD2|TRBV11-3
TGTGCCAGCAGCTTAGACCACGGGGGGAGTACGAACACCGGGGAGCTGTTTTTT
CASSLDHGGSTNTGELFF
>TRBJ2-2|few|TRBD1|TRBV6-6
TGTGCCAGCAGAATTGGACAGGGGGTTAGCGCCGGGGAGCTGTTTTTT
CASRIGQGVSAGELFF
>TRBJ2-1|few|.|TRBV19
TGTGCCAGTAGTATAGTTAGGGGCCCCTACAATGAGCAGTTCTTC
CASSIVRGPYNEQFF
>TRBJ1-1|.|.|TRBV7-9
TGTGCCAGCATCTCGGACCTTAACACTGAAGCTTTCTTT
CASISDLNTEAFF
>TRBJ2-7|few|.|TRBV27
TGTGCCAGCAGTACCGGGACCATCTACGAGCAGTACTTC
CASSTGTIYEQYF
>TRBJ1-1|.|.|TRBV7-2
TGTGCCAGCAGCTGGGGCCTGAGGCTGAACACTGAAGCTTTCTTT
CASSWGLRLNTEAFF
>TRBJ2-1|few|.|TRBV6-2/TRBV6-3
TGTGCCAGCAGTTACCCGGCCGGGCGGAGAGCCTACAATGAGCAGTTCTTC
CASSYPAGRRAYNEQFF
>TRBJ1-5|.|TRBD1|TRBV19
TGTGCCAGTAGTATCCAGGGGGCGACTCAGCCCCAGCATTTT
CASSIQGATQPQHF
>TRBJ1-1|many|TRBD1|TRBV7-2
TGTGCCAGCAGCTTAAGTCCAGGGGGAATGAACACTGAAGCTTTCTTT
CASSLSPGGMNTEAFF
>TRBJ1-5|.|.|TRBV19
TGTGCCAGTAGTCATCCCAGGGGATTCGATCAGCCCCAGCATTTT
CASSHPRGFDQPQHF
>TRBJ2-1|.|TRBD1|TRBV6-2/TRBV6-3
TGTGCCAGCAGCTTAGGGACAGGGGCGTACAATGAGCAGTTCTTC
CASSLGTGAYNEQFF
>TRBJ2-1|.|.|TRBV24-1
TGTGCCACCAGTGATTTGAGGCGGGGAAGCTCCTACAATGAGCAGTTCTTC
CATSDLRRGSSYNEQFF
>TRBJ2-2|few|.|TRBV7-3
TGTGCCAGCAGCCAGACCACCGGGGAGCTGTTTTTT
CASSQTTGELFF
>TRBJ2-5|many|TRBD1|TRBV7-2
TGTGCCAGCAGCTGGACAGGGGGAGAGACCCAGTACTTC
CASSWTGGETQYF